This T cell receptor beta chain is from a study of T-cell reconstitution after alpha-beta-depleted transplantation in children. Unique molecular identifiers were used in preparing the TCRbeta library. One entry per CDR3 protein results from TCRdb running MiXCR on the PCR reads. The sample yields some 500,000 distinct CDR3 sequences, about 30% seen once. The CDR3 covers 15 residues. V was trimmed by 0 bases and J by 2 bases, leaving 10 bases between them. Germline V lookup: CDR1 LGHNA, CDR2 YSLEER. The chain uses TRBV4-3 and TRBJ1-2, with D possibly TRBD1 on 5 matching bases. This clonotype was sampled from a human donor who donated a stem cell graft to a child with aplastic anemia. The sequencing here drew on PBMCs from the stem cell graft donor, taken from the stem cell graft. CDR3 region: CASSQDPGGNYGYTF. The CDR3 DNA sequence: TGCGCCAGCAGCCAAGATCCGGGGGGAAACTATGGCTACACCTTC.